This T cell receptor beta chain was profiled in a study of identical twins. Study-wide findings and caveats: Researchers caution that invariant MAIT and iNKT cells could partly confound zero-insertion analyses.

In every case, the donor was a healthy Caucasian. Each CDR3 protein gets one entry after TCRdb re-called the 5' RACE reads with MiXCR. The sample consists of around 960,000 distinct CDR3 sequences, over 9% of them appearing once. The table lists this clonotype with a few counts. Its antigen is as yet unknown. These same records also appear under a second study, on yellow fever vaccine responses in identical twins. That work adds: Reports say the vaccine T cell response in twins looked partly convergent and partly personalized.

Sequenced material: PBMCs. The receptor comes from a woman aged 18-29 years in good health.

The CDR3 sequence: CAGSTGFTGELFF. CDR3 sequence (DNA): TGTGCCGGCTCAACAGGGTTCACCGGGGAGCTGTTTTTT. The V call is TRBV28, the J call TRBJ2-2; D is perhaps TRBD1 (6 bases). The germline CDR1 and CDR2 sequences are MDHEN and SYDVKM. This CDR3 has 13 residues. Trimming pared 11 bases from V and 4 bases from J, leaving 14 bases between.